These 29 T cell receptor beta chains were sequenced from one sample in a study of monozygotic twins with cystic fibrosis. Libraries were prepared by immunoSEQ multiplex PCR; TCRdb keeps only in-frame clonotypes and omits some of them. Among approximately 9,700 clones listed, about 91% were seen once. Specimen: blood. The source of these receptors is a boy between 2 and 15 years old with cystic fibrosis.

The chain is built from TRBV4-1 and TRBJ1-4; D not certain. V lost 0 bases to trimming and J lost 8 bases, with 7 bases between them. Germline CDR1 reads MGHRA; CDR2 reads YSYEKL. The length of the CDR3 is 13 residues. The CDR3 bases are TGCGCCAGCAGCCAAGATACAGAGGAAAAACTGTTTTTT. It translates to CASSQDTEEKLFF.

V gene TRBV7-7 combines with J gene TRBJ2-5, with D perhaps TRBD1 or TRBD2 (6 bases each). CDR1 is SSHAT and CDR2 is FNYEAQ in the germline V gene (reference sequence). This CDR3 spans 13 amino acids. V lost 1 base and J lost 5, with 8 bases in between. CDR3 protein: CASSLGGGETQYF. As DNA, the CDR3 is TGTGCCAGCAGCTTAGGAGGGGGGGAGACCCAGTACTTC.

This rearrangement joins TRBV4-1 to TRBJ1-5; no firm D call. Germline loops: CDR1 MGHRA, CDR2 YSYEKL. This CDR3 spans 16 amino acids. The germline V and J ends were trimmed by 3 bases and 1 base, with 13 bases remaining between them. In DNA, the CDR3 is TGCGCCAGCAGCCAGGGGAGGGTGGGAAGCAATCAGCCCCAGCATTTT. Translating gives CASSQGRVGSNQPQHF.

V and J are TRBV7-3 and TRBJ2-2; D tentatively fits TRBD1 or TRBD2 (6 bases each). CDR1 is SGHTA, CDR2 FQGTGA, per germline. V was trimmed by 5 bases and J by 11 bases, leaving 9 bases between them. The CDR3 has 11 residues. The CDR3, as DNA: TGTGCCAGCAGCGCCGGGGGCGAGCTGTTTTTT. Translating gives CASSAGGELFF.

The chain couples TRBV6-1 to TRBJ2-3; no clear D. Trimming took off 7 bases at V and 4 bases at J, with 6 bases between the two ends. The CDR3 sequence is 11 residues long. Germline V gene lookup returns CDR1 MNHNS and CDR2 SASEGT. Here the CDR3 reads CASKAADTQYF. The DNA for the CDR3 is TGTGCCAGCAAAGCCGCAGATACGCAGTATTTT.

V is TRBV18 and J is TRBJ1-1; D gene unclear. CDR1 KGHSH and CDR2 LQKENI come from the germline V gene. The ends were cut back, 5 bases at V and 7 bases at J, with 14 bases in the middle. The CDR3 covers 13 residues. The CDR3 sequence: CASSGSPGIEAFF. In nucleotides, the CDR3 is TGTGCCAGCTCAGGTTCGCCCGGTATTGAAGCTTTCTTT.

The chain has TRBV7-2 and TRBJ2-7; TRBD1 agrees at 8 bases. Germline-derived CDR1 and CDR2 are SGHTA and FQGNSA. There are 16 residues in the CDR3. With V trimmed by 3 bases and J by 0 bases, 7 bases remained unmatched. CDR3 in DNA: TGTGCCAGCAGCTTGGTGACAGGGGTCACCTCCTACGAGCAGTACTTC. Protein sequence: CASSLVTGVTSYEQYF. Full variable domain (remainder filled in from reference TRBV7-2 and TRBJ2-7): GAGVSQSPSNKVTEKGKDVELRCDPISGHTALYWYRQSLGQGLEFLIYFQGNSAPDKSGLPSDRFSAERTGGSVSTLTIQRTQQEDSAVYLCASSLVTGVTSYEQYFGPGTRLTVT.

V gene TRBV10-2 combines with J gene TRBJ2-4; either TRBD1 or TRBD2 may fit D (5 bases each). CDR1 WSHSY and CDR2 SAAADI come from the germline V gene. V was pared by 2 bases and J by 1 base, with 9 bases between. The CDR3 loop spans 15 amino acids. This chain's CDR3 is CASSEQGGAKNIQYF. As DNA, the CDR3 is TGCGCCAGCAGTGAGCAGGGCGGGGCCAAAAACATTCAGTACTTC.

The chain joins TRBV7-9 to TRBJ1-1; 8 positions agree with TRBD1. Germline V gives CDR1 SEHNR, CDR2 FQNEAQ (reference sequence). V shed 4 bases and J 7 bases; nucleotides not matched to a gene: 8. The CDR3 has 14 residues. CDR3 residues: CASSSRQGMSEAFF. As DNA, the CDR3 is TGTGCCAGCAGCTCCCGACAGGGGATGAGTGAAGCTTTCTTT.

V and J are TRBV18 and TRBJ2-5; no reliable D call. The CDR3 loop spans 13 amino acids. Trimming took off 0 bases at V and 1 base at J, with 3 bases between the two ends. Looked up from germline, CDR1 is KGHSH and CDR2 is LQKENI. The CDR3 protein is CASSPPSQETQYF. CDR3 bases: TGTGCCAGCTCACCACCTTCCCAAGAGACCCAGTACTTC.

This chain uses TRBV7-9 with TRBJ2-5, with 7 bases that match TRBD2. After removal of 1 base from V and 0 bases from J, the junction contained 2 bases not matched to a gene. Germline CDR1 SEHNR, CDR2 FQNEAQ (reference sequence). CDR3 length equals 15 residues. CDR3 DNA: TGTGCCAGCAGCTTAGGTGCGGGGGACCAAGAGACCCAGTACTTC. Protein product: CASSLGAGDQETQYF.

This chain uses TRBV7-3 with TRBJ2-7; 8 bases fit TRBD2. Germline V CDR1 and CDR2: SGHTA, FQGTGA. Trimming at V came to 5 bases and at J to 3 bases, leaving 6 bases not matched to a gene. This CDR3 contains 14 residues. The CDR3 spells CASSPGLGGYEQYF. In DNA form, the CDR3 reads TGTGCCAGCAGCCCGGGACTAGGGGGCTACGAGCAGTACTTC. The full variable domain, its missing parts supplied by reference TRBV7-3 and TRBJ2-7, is GAGVSQTPSNKVTEKGKYVELRCDPISGHTALYWYRQSLGQGPEFLIYFQGTGAADDSGLPNDRFFAVRPEGSVSTLKIQRTERGDSAVYLCASSPGLGGYEQYFGPGTRLTVT.

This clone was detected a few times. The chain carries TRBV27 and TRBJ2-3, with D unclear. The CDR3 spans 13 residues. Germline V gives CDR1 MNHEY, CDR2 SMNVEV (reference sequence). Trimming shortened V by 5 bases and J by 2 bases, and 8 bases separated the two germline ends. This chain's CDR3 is CASSLPHTDTQYF. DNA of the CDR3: TGTGCCAGCAGTCTCCCCCACACAGATACGCAGTATTTT.

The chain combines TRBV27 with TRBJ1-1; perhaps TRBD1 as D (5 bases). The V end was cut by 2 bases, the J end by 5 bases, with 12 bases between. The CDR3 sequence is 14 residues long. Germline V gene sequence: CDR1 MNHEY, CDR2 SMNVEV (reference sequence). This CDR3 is CASSLIGGSTEAFF. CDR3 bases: TGTGCCAGCAGTTTAATTGGGGGATCGACTGAAGCTTTCTTT.

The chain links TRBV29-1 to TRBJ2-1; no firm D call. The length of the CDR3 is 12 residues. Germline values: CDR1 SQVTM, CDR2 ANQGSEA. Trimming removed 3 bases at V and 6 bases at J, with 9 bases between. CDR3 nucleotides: TGCAGCGTTGACATGATCGGCAATGAGCAGTTCTTC. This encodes CSVDMIGNEQFF.

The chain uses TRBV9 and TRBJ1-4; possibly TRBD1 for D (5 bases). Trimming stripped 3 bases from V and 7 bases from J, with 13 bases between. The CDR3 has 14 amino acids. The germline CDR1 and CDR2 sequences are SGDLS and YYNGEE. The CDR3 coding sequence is TGTGCCAGCAGCGCGGTAGATGGGGCTGAAAAACTGTTTTTT. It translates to CASSAVDGAEKLFF. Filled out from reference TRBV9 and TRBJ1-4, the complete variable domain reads DSGVTQTPKHLITATGQRVTLRCSPRSGDLSVYWYQQSLDQGLQFLIQYYNGEERAKGNILERFSAQQFPDLHSELNLSSLELGDSALYFCASSAVDGAEKLFFGSGTQLSVL.

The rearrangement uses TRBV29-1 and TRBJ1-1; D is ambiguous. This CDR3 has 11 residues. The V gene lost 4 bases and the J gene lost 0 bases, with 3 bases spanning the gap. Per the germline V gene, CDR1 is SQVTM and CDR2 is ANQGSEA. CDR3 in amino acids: CSVALNTEAFF. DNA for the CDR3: TGCAGCGTTGCTCTGAACACTGAAGCTTTCTTT.

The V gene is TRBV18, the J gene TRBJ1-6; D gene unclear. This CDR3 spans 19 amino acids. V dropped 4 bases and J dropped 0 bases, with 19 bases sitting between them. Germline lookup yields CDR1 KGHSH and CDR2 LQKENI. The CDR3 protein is CASSLTYGDKSSYNSPLHF. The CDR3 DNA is TGTGCCAGCTCACTAACGTATGGAGACAAAAGCTCCTATAATTCACCCCTCCACTTT.

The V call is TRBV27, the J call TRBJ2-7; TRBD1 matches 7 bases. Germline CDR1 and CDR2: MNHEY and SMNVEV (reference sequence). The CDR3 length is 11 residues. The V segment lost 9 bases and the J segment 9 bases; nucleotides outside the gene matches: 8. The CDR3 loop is CASEGAAAQYV. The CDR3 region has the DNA TGTGCCAGTGAGGGGGCGGCAGCGCAGTACGTC.

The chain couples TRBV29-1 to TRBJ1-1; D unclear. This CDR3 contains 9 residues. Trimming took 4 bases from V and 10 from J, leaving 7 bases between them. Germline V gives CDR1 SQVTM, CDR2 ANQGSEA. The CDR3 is CSVGFGAFF. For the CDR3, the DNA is TGCAGCGTTGGCTTTGGAGCTTTCTTT.

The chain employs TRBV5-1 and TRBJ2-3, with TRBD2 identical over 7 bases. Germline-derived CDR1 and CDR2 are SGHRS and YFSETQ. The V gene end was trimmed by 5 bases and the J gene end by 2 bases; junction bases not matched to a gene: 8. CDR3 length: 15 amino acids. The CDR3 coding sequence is TGCGCCAGCAGTCGGAGCGGGGAGCTCACAGATACGCAGTATTTT. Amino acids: CASSRSGELTDTQYF.

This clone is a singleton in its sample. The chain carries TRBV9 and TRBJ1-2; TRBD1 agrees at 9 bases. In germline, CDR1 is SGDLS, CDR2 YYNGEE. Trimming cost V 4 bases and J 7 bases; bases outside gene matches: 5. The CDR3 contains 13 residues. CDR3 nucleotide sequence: TGTGCCAGCAGCCCGCGGACAGGGGCTGGCTACACCTTC. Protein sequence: CASSPRTGAGYTF.

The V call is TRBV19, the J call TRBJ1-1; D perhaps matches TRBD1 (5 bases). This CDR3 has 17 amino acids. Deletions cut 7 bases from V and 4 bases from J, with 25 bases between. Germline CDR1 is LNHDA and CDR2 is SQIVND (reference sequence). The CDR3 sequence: CASTMGGSGLRGTEAFF. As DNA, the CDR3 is TGTGCCAGTACCATGGGGGGATCAGGGCTTAGGGGCACTGAAGCTTTCTTT.

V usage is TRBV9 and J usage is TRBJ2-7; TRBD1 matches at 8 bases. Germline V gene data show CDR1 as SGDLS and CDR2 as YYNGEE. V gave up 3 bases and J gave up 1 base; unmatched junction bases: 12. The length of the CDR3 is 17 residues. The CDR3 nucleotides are TGTGCCAGCAGCGATTCCGTGGGACAGGACCGATCCTACGAGCAGTACGTC. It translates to CASSDSVGQDRSYEQYV.

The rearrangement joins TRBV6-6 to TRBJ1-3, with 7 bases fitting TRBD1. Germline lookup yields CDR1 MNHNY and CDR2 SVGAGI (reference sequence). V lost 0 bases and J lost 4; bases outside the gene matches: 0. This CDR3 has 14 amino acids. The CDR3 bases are TGTGCCAGCAGTTACTCGGGACAGGGAAACACCATATATTTT. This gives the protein CASSYSGQGNTIYF.

DNA of the CDR3: TGTGCCAGTAGTAGGCAACTAGCGGGGGGCGAGCAGTTCTTC. Protein sequence: CASSRQLAGGEQFF. The chain links TRBV19 to TRBJ2-1, with 12 bases identical to TRBD2. The V gene's germline CDR1 is LNHDA and CDR2 SQIVND (reference sequence). The CDR3 spans 14 residues. Germline trimming cut 4 bases from V and 10 bases from J; bases unmatched to any gene: 5.

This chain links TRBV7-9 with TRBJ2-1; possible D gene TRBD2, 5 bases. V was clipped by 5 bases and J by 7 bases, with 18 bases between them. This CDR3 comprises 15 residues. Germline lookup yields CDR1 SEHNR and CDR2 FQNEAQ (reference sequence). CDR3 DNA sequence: TGTGCCAGCAGCGATCCCGGGTCCGGGAATAATGAGCAGTTCTTC. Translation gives CASSDPGSGNNEQFF.

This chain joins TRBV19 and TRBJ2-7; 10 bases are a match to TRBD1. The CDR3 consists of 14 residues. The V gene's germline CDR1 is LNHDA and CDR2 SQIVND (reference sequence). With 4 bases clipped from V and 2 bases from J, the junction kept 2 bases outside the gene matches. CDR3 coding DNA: TGTGCCAGTAGTACCGGGACAGGGGCCTACGAGCAGTACGTC. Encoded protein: CASSTGTGAYEQYV.

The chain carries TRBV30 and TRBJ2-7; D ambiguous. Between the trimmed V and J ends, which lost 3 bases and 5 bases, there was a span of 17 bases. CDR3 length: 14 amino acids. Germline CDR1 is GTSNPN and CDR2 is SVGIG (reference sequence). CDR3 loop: CAWSMVSKDHEQYV. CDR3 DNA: TGTGCCTGGAGCATGGTAAGCAAGGACCACGAGCAGTACGTC.